The rows below give T cell receptor beta chains drawn from one sample of a study of blood T cell repertoires in COVID-19. This table comes from immunoSEQ multiplex PCR, and its TCRdb copy is limited to in-frame clones, with some not included. The repertoire has 250,000 to 350,000 clones, around 85% of them found once; the top ten carry roughly 0.87%. Sequencing used peripheral blood. The source is a human donor with COVID-19, enrolled during active disease. The donor label of this sample is uncertain. CDR3s include the opening cysteine and the closing phenylalanine or tryptophan. Each record gives: J gene, D gene, clone size, V gene, CDR3 DNA, CDR3 protein. The D gene is left open where the match is weak. Some rows mark clone size as missing; the rest say once, few, many or name a class of expanded clone.

TRBJ2-2	TRBD1	-	TRBV19	TGTGCCAGTAGTACCCTACAGGGGGCTAAGCGGAACACCGGGGAGCTGTTTTTT	CASSTLQGAKRNTGELFF
TRBJ1-1	-	-	TRBV4-3	TGCGCCAGCAGCCAAGATCGTGCGGGGAGGAAAGCTTTCTTT	CASSQDRAGRKAFF
TRBJ2-1	TRBD1	-	TRBV28	TGTGCCAGCAGTTTGGTGGCAGGGGGCCAGTCCTACAATGAGCAGTTCTTC	CASSLVAGGQSYNEQFF
TRBJ1-2	-	-	TRBV6-1	TGTGCCAGCAGTGATATAGACAGTCTACCGCGTGGCTACACCTTC	CASSDIDSLPRGYTF
TRBJ2-3	TRBD2	-	TRBV9	TGTGCCAGCAGCGTAGACGGGACTAGCGGGGATACGCAGTATTTT	CASSVDGTSGDTQYF
TRBJ2-1	TRBD1	-	TRBV5-8	TGTGCCAGCAGCTTGGGGACAGGGGATGCGAATGAGCAGTTCTTC	CASSLGTGDANEQFF
TRBJ2-4	-	-	TRBV21-1	TGTGCCAGCAGCCTCCCCCCCGGGGAGGGTGACATTCAGTACTTC	CASSLPPGEGDIQYF
TRBJ1-2	-	-	TRBV19	TGTGCCAGTAGTATAGGGACAGCAGTTGATGGCTACACCTTC	CASSIGTAVDGYTF
TRBJ1-2	TRBD1	once	TRBV5-1	TGCGCCAGCAGCTTGGTCGGGGCAGGGGGCACCTTC	CASSLVGAGGTF
TRBJ2-3	TRBD2	once	TRBV30	TGTGCCTGGAGTACTAGCGGGGCGGGGGATACGCAGTATTTT	CAWSTSGAGDTQYF
TRBJ2-2	-	-	TRBV7-6	TGTGCCAGCAGCTTAGCGGGCGGGGCAAACACCGGGGAGCTGTTTTTT	CASSLAGGANTGELFF
TRBJ2-2	-	-	TRBV6-5	TGTGCCAGCAGGCGGGACAGCAGTACCGGGGAGCTGTTTTTT	CASRRDSSTGELFF
TRBJ1-3	-	-	TRBV1	TGCACCAGCAGCCCCCCGGACAGGGATGGAAACACCATATATTTT	CTSSPPDRDGNTIYF
TRBJ1-2	TRBD1	-	TRBV28	TGTGCCAGCGGACGACCGGGACAGGGGGAGGTCTACACCTTC	CASGRPGQGEVYTF
TRBJ1-2	-	-	TRBV4-1	TGCGCCAGCAGCCAAGATTGGACAGCCACTTATGGCTACACCTTC	CASSQDWTATYGYTF
TRBJ2-1	-	-	TRBV6-2/TRBV6-3	TGTGCCAGCAGCGATGATATCCGGGGGCAGTTCTTC	CASSDDIRGQFF
TRBJ2-1	TRBD2	few	TRBV28	TGTGCCAGCAGTTCAGGGACTAGCGGCATCAATGAGCAGTTCTTC	CASSSGTSGINEQFF
TRBJ2-7	TRBD1	-	TRBV9	TGTGCCAGCAGCCGCCAGGGGGTAGTTGGCGAGCAGTACTTC	CASSRQGVVGEQYF
TRBJ2-5	-	-	TRBV12-3/TRBV12-4	TGTGCCAGCAGTTTCCAGGAACAAGAGACCCAGTACTTC	CASSFQEQETQYF
TRBJ1-6	TRBD1	-	TRBV7-9	TGTGCCAGCAGCTTCCAGGGGGGCCTATTGGAGAATTCACCCCTCCACTTT	CASSFQGGLLENSPLHF
TRBJ2-2	-	-	TRBV10-3	TGTGCCATCAGTGAGCCCCAACGACTGGAGGTGGGCACCGGGGAGCTGTTTTTT	CAISEPQRLEVGTGELFF
TRBJ1-4	-	many	TRBV20-1	TGCAGTGCTAGTCAAGGGGCCATAGGGGAAAAACTGTTTTTT	CSASQGAIGEKLFF
TRBJ2-7	TRBD1	-	TRBV19	TGTGCCAGTAGTGTCGACAGGGCGAGGGGGAATTACGAGCAGTACTTC	CASSVDRARGNYEQYF
TRBJ1-6	TRBD1	-	TRBV10-3	TGTGCCATCAGTGAAGCGGGACAGGGAATTTCACCCCTCCACTTT	CAISEAGQGISPLHF
TRBJ1-6	-	-	TRBV18	TGTGCCAGCTCCGACCGGGACGGGGGATCACCCCTCCACTTT	CASSDRDGGSPLHF
TRBJ2-7	TRBD1	-	TRBV6-5	TGTGCCAGCAGTTCGGACAGGGGTAGTTACGAGCAGTACTTC	CASSSDRGSYEQYF
TRBJ1-1	TRBD1	-	TRBV6-2/TRBV6-3	TGTGCCAGCAGTTACCCAATCGGACAGGTGAACACTGAAGCTTTCTTT	CASSYPIGQVNTEAFF
TRBJ1-1	-	-	TRBV30	TGTGCCTGGAGTCGCCAGGGGTGGGGTGAAGCTTTCTTT	CAWSRQGWGEAFF
TRBJ1-3	-	-	TRBV19	TGTGCCAGTAGCCGGGGAGGAGGGGCTGGAAACACCATATATTTT	CASSRGGGAGNTIYF
TRBJ1-5	-	-	TRBV6-1	TGTGCCAGCAGTGAAGCTTTCTCAGGGTTGTCGAGCAATCAGCCCCAGCATTTT	CASSEAFSGLSSNQPQHF
TRBJ2-3	TRBD2	once	TRBV20-1	TGCAGTGCTAGTATAGCGGGGTACACAGATACGCAGTATTTT	CSASIAGYTDTQYF
TRBJ1-2	TRBD1	few	TRBV5-1	TGCGCCAGCAGCTCCACAGGGGGCGCGGACTATGGCTACACCTTC	CASSSTGGADYGYTF
TRBJ1-2	TRBD1	-	TRBV30	TGTGCCTGGAGTGTAGGACAGGGATCAGGAGGCTACACCTTC	CAWSVGQGSGGYTF
TRBJ2-3	TRBD2	once	TRBV9	TGTGCCAGCAGCGTTAGCGGGACTAGCACAGATACGCAGTATTTT	CASSVSGTSTDTQYF
TRBJ2-7	TRBD2	once	TRBV5-1	TGCGCCAGCAGCTTGGGACTAGCGGGAGCCCACGAGCAGTACTTC	CASSLGLAGAHEQYF
TRBJ1-3	-	-	TRBV4-2	TGTGCCAGCAGCCAAGATTGGGGCGCTGGAAACACCATATATTTT	CASSQDWGAGNTIYF
TRBJ2-3	-	once	TRBV28	TGTGCCAGCAGTTCCCGGGGAAGCACAGATACGCAGTATTTT	CASSSRGSTDTQYF
TRBJ1-2	-	-	TRBV28	TGTGCCAGCAGTCCTGGAGGTAGGGCTCTACCCGGTGGCTACACCTTC	CASSPGGRALPGGYTF
TRBJ2-2	-	-	TRBV6-4	TGTGCCAGCAGCCGGGACTCCTACACCGGGGAGCTGTTTTTT	CASSRDSYTGELFF
TRBJ1-2	-	-	TRBV28	TGTGCCAGCAACGCGCCAGACGGGGTCTATGGCTACACCTTC	CASNAPDGVYGYTF
TRBJ2-7	-	-	TRBV7-9	TGTGCCAGCAGCTTAGTCCTGGGGGGTGACGAGCAGTACTTC	CASSLVLGGDEQYF
TRBJ2-1	TRBD1	-	TRBV10-3	TGTGCCATCCTGGCCCGGACAGGGGGAGACAATGAGCAGTTCTTC	CAILARTGGDNEQFF
TRBJ1-5	-	-	TRBV19	TGTGCCAGTAGTATATGGCAGAACAATCAGCCCCAGCATTTT	CASSIWQNNQPQHF
TRBJ2-7	TRBD2	-	TRBV7-8	TGTGCCAGCAGCCTTGGGACTAGCGGCTCCTACGAGCAGTACTTC	CASSLGTSGSYEQYF
TRBJ2-7	TRBD2	-	TRBV7-8	TGTGCCAGCAGCTCGGGGGGGTGGAGCTCCTACGAGCAGTACTTC	CASSSGGWSSYEQYF
TRBJ1-1	-	-	TRBV2	TGTGCCAGCAGTGATTCCCCGGGGGGGAACACTGAAGCTTTCTTT	CASSDSPGGNTEAFF
TRBJ1-6	TRBD1	-	TRBV6-5	TGTGCCAGCAGCTCCGGGACAGTAGGATCACCCCTCCACTTT	CASSSGTVGSPLHF
TRBJ2-7	-	-	TRBV10-3	TGTGCCATCACTGCAAACTCCGCCAACGAGCAGTACTTC	CAITANSANEQYF
TRBJ2-3	-	-	TRBV10-3	TGTGCCATCAGTGAGGTCCAGCAGGGGCGGTGGGCAGATACGCAGTATTTT	CAISEVQQGRWADTQYF
TRBJ1-2	-	-	TRBV30	TGTGCCTCCCCTGCCCGGAGCGTCTACACCTTC	CASPARSVYTF
TRBJ2-2	TRBD2	few	TRBV4-1	TGCGCCAGCAGCCAGATCCAAGAGCGGGAGTACACCGGGGAGCTGTTTTTT	CASSQIQEREYTGELFF
TRBJ1-1	TRBD1	-	TRBV9	TGTGCCAGCAGCGTAGGGACAGGGTACACTGAAGCTTTCTTT	CASSVGTGYTEAFF
TRBJ2-5	-	-	TRBV19	TGTGCCAGTAGGGGCTCTGGGTCGGAGACCCAGTACTTC	CASRGSGSETQYF